The present T cell receptor (beta chain) was sequenced within a study of STAT5B mutations in CD4+ large granular lymphocyte leukemia. Study as a whole: Among healthy controls, a particular HLA allele went with more CDR3 'QG' motifs.

TCRdb keeps only in-frame clones here, not all; method: immunoSEQ multiplex PCR. The table lists approximately 36,000 clones, around 80% of them singletons. The germline V gene encodes CDR1 SGHTA and CDR2 FQGNSA. Trimming left V 0 bases short and J 5 bases short, with 9 bases between. This CDR3 region has 14 residues. The clonotype comes from a human donor in good health. The sample consisted of CD4+ T cells from blood buffy coats. The gene calls are TRBV7-2 and TRBJ2-3; unclear D gene. CDR3 in DNA: TGTGCCAGCAGCTTAGCCTGGCTGGGAGATACGCAGTATTTT. Protein: CASSLAWLGDTQYF. The full variable domain, in which reference TRBV7-2 and TRBJ2-3 provide the parts outside the CDR3, is GAGVSQSPSNKVTEKGKDVELRCDPISGHTALYWYRQSLGQGLEFLIYFQGNSAPDKSGLPSDRFSAERTGGSVSTLTIQRTQQEDSAVYLCASSLAWLGDTQYFGPGTRLTVL.